These 7 T cell receptor beta chains were sequenced from one sample in a study of immune heterogeneity within non-small cell lung tumors. A first 10-cycle multiplex round used 32 V-gene and 13 J-gene primers on TCR beta CDR3. TCRdb used MiXCR to reprocess the multiplex PCR reads, holding one entry per CDR3 protein. The profile shows 20,000 to 25,000 distinct CDR3 sequences, less than 35% of them singletons. The authors used roughly 600 ng of bulk tumor genomic DNA per sample as template. The authors collected several far-apart biopsies from each primary tumor during surgery. Enrolled individuals presented with untreated, newly diagnosed non-small cell lung cancer and received curative surgery. Sequencing input: lung tumor tissue. These receptors were taken from a man aged 40-49 years with non-small cell lung cancer.

Worth noting for this clonotype: One end of the junction varies from germline; a read error may be responsible. The chain is built from TRBV7-9 and TRBJ2-1; 9 positions agree with TRBD2. The CDR3 runs 14 residues. Germline assignment: CDR1 SEHNR and CDR2 FQNEAQ (reference sequence). The CDR3 sequence is CASSSSGKYNEQFF. The CDR3 DNA is TGTGCAAGCAGCTCTAGCGGGAAGTACAATGAGCAGTTCTTC.

In this sample, this clonotype turned up many times. The gene calls are TRBV19 and TRBJ1-1, with unresolved D. The CDR3 loop spans 14 amino acids. V was shortened by 3 bases and J by 0 bases, with 8 bases between the two germline ends. Germline-derived CDR1 and CDR2 are LNHDA and SQIVND (reference sequence). CDR3 nucleotide sequence: TGTGCCAGTAGTATCTCAGACATGAACACTGAAGCTTTCTTT. It translates to CASSISDMNTEAFF. Combining the CDR3 with reference TRBV19 and TRBJ1-1 gives the whole variable domain DGGITQSPKYLFRKEGQNVTLSCEQNLNHDAMYWYRQDPGQGLRLIYYSQIVNDFQKGDIAEGYSVSREKKESFPLTVTSAQKNPTAFYLCASSISDMNTEAFFGQGTRLTVV.

This clonotype was observed a handful of times. J is TRBJ2-3 and V is TRBV19, with 9 bases identical to TRBD2. Germline assignment: CDR1 LNHDA and CDR2 SQIVND (reference sequence). V lost 5 bases to trimming and J lost 4 bases; unmatched junction nucleotides: 7. CDR3 length equals 15 residues. Here the CDR3 reads CASSAIAGVADTQYF. CDR3 nucleotide sequence: TGTGCCAGTAGTGCTATAGCGGGAGTAGCAGATACGCAGTATTTT.

This clonotype has a count of ten or more. The chain carries TRBV5-5 and TRBJ1-5; a weak D match, TRBD1 (5 bases). In germline, CDR1 is SGHKS, CDR2 YYEKEE (reference sequence). Between the trimmed V and J ends, which lost 4 bases and 8 bases, there was a span of 16 bases. This CDR3 contains 14 residues. In nucleotides, the CDR3 is TGTGCCAGCAGCCCCGGGACGTTCGCTGAGCCCCAGCATTTT. Its translation: CASSPGTFAEPQHF.

This clonotype was detected ten times or more. The chain has TRBV12-3 or TRBV12-4 and TRBJ2-1; D is ambiguous. The CDR3 spans 15 residues. V was pared by 1 base and J by 1 base, with 8 bases between. The CDR3, as DNA: TGTGCCAGCAGTTTAGGAGTTGGGTCCTACAATGAGCAGTTCTTC. The encoded protein is CASSLGVGSYNEQFF.

This clonotype was detected only a few times. V and J are TRBV7-2 and TRBJ2-1, with 8 bases lining up with TRBD2. Unmatched junction bases numbered 6, after V lost 1 base and J lost 10 bases. The germline V gene encodes CDR1 SGHTA and CDR2 FQGNSA. The CDR3 covers 14 residues. The CDR3 loop reads CASSLERTSREQFF. The CDR3 DNA reads TGTGCCAGCAGCTTAGAGCGGACTAGCAGGGAGCAGTTCTTC.

A few counts support this clonotype. The rearrangement links TRBV5-4 to TRBJ1-6; perhaps TRBD1 as D (5 bases). The CDR3 consists of 16 residues. Trimming stripped 3 bases from V and 4 bases from J, with 14 bases between. In germline, CDR1 is SGHNT, CDR2 YYREEE (reference sequence). Here the CDR3 reads CASSSTGTGYNSPLHF. As DNA, the CDR3 is TGTGCCAGCAGCTCGACCGGGACGGGTTATAATTCACCCCTCCACTTT. The full variable domain, in which reference TRBV5-4 and TRBJ1-6 provide the parts outside the CDR3, is ETGVTQSPTHLIKTRGQQVTLRCSSQSGHNTVSWYQQALGQGPQFIFQYYREEENGRGNFPPRFSGLQFPNYSSELNVNALELDDSALYLCASSSTGTGYNSPLHFGNGTRLTVT.